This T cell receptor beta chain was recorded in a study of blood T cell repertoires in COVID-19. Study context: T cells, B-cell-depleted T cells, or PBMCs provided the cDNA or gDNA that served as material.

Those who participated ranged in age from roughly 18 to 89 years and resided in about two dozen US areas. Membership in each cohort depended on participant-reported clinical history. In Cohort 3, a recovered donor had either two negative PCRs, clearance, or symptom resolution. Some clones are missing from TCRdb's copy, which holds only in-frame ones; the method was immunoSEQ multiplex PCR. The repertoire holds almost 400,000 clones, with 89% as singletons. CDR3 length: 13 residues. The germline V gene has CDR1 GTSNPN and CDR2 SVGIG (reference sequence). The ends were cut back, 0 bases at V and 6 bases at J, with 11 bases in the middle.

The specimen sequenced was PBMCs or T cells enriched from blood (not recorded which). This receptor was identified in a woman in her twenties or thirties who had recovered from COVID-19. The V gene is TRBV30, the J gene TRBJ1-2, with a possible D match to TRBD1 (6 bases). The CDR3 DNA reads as TGTGCCTGGAGTGTACTCCCAGGGGATGGCTACACCTTC. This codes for CAWSVLPGDGYTF. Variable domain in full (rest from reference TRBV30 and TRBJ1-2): SQTIHQWPATLVQPVGSPLSLECTVEGTSNPNLYWYRQAAGRGLQLLFYSVGIGQISSEVPQNLSASRPQDRQFILSSKKLLLSDSGFYLCAWSVLPGDGYTFGSGTRLTVV.